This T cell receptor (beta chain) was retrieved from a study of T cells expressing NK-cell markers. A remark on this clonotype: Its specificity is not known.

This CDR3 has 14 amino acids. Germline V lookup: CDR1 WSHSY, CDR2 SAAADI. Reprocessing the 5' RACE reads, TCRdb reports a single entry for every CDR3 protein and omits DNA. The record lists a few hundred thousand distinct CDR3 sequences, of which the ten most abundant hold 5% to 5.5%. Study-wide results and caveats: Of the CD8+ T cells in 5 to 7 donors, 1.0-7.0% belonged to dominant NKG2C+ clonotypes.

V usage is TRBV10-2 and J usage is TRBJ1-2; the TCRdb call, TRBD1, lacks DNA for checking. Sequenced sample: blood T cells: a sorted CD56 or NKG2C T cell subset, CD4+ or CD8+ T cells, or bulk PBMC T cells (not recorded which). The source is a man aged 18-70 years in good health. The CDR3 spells CASSEIQGNYGYTF.